This T cell receptor beta chain was observed in a study of Graves' ophthalmopathy and Graves' hyperthyroidism. Scientists amplified the TCR beta CDR3 regions from RNA transcripts. An initial RT-PCR round employing HTBI primers preceded a second-round multiplex PCR. One entry per CDR3 protein, called by TCRdb with MiXCR from the multiplex PCR reads. The repertoire holds 300,000 to 400,000 distinct CDR3 sequences, about a sixth seen once, with 10% to 15% in the top ten. Germline lookup yields CDR1 SGHTA and CDR2 FQGTGA. V lost 2 bases to trimming and J lost 8 bases, with 10 bases between them. The CDR3 covers 14 residues. This clonotype was counted at least ten times.

Sequenced: peripheral blood. The clonotype was recovered from an adult man with Graves' ophthalmopathy. This chain links TRBV7-3 with TRBJ1-6; D is unresolved. CDR3 loop: CASSLRLWDSPLHF. Written as DNA, the CDR3 is TGTGCCAGCAGCTTACGCCTCTGGGATTCACCCCTCCACTTT.